The source of this T cell receptor beta chain is a study of T-cell reconstitution after alpha-beta-depleted transplantation in children. Library preparation (for TCRbeta) was performed with unique molecular identifiers. MiXCR was run by TCRdb on the PCR reads, yielding one entry per CDR3 protein. The sample lists some 450,000 distinct CDR3 sequences, 43% occurring once. Trimming removed 3 bases at V and 1 base at J, with 14 bases between. In germline, CDR1 is SQVTM, CDR2 ANQGSEA. CDR3 size: 15 residues. The material sequenced was PBMCs, taken before TCRalphabeta/CD19-depleted stem cell transplant. The TCR originated in a girl aged 2-10 years with aplastic anemia, due to receive a stem cell transplant. The chain combines TRBV29-1 with TRBJ2-3, with D possibly TRBD2 on 6 matching bases. CDR3 protein: CSVDGSGPGTDTQYF. The CDR3 bases are TGCAGCGTTGACGGTAGCGGTCCAGGCACAGATACGCAGTATTTT.